What follows are 6 T cell receptor beta chains derived from one specimen sequenced in a study of cytomegalovirus exposure and HLA in healthy donors. The PCR used 60 Vbeta and 13 Jbeta primers. The method was immunoSEQ multiplex PCR; TCRdb's version includes in-frame clones alone and lacks a portion of them. The sample lists roughly 160,000 clones, more than 70% occurring once. The sample comprised PBMCs. These receptors all stem from a man younger than 45 in good health and CMV-seronegative.

This clone has just one count. The genes are TRBV5-5 and TRBJ2-3; D possibly corresponds to TRBD1 (7 bases). V was cut by 0 bases and J by 2 bases, with 13 bases left in between. Germline V gene data show CDR1 as SGHKS and CDR2 as YYEKEE (reference sequence). This CDR3 spans 16 amino acids. The CDR3 DNA is TGTGCCAGCAGCTTGGACAGGGGAGGATACACAGATACGCAGTATTTT. Its protein is CASSLDRGGYTDTQYF.

The CDR3 here is CAGGQSSYNSPLHF. CDR3 in DNA: TGTGCCGGGGGACAGAGCTCCTATAATTCACCCCTCCACTTT. The chain is built from TRBV30 and TRBJ1-6, with 7 bases lining up with TRBD1. There are 14 residues in the CDR3. Germline V gene sequence: CDR1 GTSNPN, CDR2 SVGIG (reference sequence). Germline trimming cut 8 bases from V and 0 bases from J; bases unmatched to any gene: 4. The full variable domain, its missing parts supplied by reference TRBV30 and TRBJ1-6, is SQTIHQWPATLVQPVGSPLSLECTVEGTSNPNLYWYRQAAGRGLQLLFYSVGIGQISSEVPQNLSASRPQDRQFILSSKKLLLSDSGFYLCAGGQSSYNSPLHFGNGTRLTVT.

This chain links TRBV19 with TRBJ2-7, with 15 bases matching TRBD2. V trimming: 6 bases; J trimming: 0 bases; junction bases outside the gene matches: 9. The CDR3 length is 18 residues. Germline V lookup: CDR1 LNHDA, CDR2 SQIVND (reference sequence). CDR3 amino acids: CASRRGLAGGLSSYEQYF. The CDR3 nucleotides are TGTGCCAGTAGACGAGGACTAGCGGGAGGGCTGTCCTCCTACGAGCAGTACTTC.

This chain joins TRBV7-8 and TRBJ1-5; 7 bases align to TRBD1. V dropped 5 bases and J dropped 7; count of bases not matched to a gene: 20. Germline-derived CDR1 and CDR2 are SGHVS and FQNEAQ. The CDR3 spans 18 residues. CDR3 nucleotides: TGTGCCAGCAGCCTCCAGCGAATAACAGGGGTTTTCGAACAGCCCCAGCATTTT. Residues: CASSLQRITGVFEQPQHF.

Comment on this clone: Sequence at one end of the junction differs from germline and may be a read error. V usage is TRBV7-9 and J usage is TRBJ1-1, with D tentatively TRBD1 (6 bases). Germline lookup yields CDR1 SEHNR and CDR2 FQNEAQ (reference sequence). This CDR3 comprises 15 residues. CDR3 nucleotide sequence: TGTTCCAGCAGCTACTCGGACGGGGGGCGCACTGAAGCTTTCTTT. This encodes CSSSYSDGGRTEAFF.

The CDR3 nucleotides read TGTGCCAGCAGCTTAGGGGACTACCACTCAAGAGAGGAAAAACTGTTTTTT. This sequence encodes CASSLGDYHSREEKLFF. J is TRBJ1-4 and V is TRBV7-9, with D perhaps matching TRBD1 (5 bases). CDR3 length equals 17 residues. V lost 1 base, J lost 8 bases, and 20 bases lay in between. Germline-derived CDR1 and CDR2 are SEHNR and FQNEAQ (reference sequence).